Below are 27 T cell receptor beta chains sequenced from a single sample in a study of blood T cell repertoires in COVID-19. Clones were sequenced by immunoSEQ multiplex PCR, and TCRdb holds only the in-frame ones, with some missing. The sample lists over 65,000 clones; 75% to 95% were seen once. Sequenced: peripheral blood. Every receptor here comes from a woman older than 75 with acute or convalescent COVID-19.

The genes are TRBV18 and TRBJ1-5; D gene ambiguous. Looked up from germline, CDR1 is KGHSH and CDR2 is LQKENI. The CDR3 has 13 amino acids. V lost 3 bases, J lost 1 base, and 4 bases lay in between. CDR3 bases: TGTGCCAGCTCACCTGGCAGCAATCAGCCCCAGCATTTT. As protein: CASSPGSNQPQHF.

The chain carries TRBV19 and TRBJ1-2; D not certain. Looked up from germline, CDR1 is LNHDA and CDR2 is SQIVND (reference sequence). The CDR3 is 16 amino acids. Trimming pared 3 bases from V and 0 bases from J, leaving 14 bases between. The DNA of the CDR3 is TGTGCCAGTAGTATTCGAGTAACAGCACCTAACTATGGCTACACCTTC. Translating gives CASSIRVTAPNYGYTF.

This chain links TRBV11-1 with TRBJ2-3; possibly TRBD1 for D (5 bases). The CDR3 runs 16 residues. V was clipped by 1 base and J by 2 bases, with 13 bases between them. The V gene's germline CDR1 is SGHAT and CDR2 FQDESV (reference sequence). The CDR3 here is CASSLGQTKLTDTQYF. The CDR3 DNA is TGTGCCAGCAGCTTAGGACAGACAAAACTCACAGATACGCAGTATTTT. The full variable domain, with the rest looked up from reference TRBV11-1 and TRBJ2-3, is EAEVAQSPRYKITEKSQAVAFWCDPISGHATLYWYRQILGQGPELLVQFQDESVVDDSQLPKDRFSAERLKGVDSTLKIQPAELGDSAMYLCASSLGQTKLTDTQYFGPGTRLTVL.

This sequence joins TRBV23-1 and TRBJ2-7; unclear D gene. TRBV23-1 is designated an ORF whose function remains uncertain. V dropped 4 bases and J dropped 3 bases, with 10 bases sitting between them. The CDR3 is 13 amino acids. The CDR3 nucleotides are TGCGCCAGCAGTCGCTACTTACTCTACGAGCAGTACTTC. Translating gives CASSRYLLYEQYF.

The chain has TRBV21-1 and TRBJ2-2; TRBD2 is the table's D call, not checked against the DNA. TRBV21-1 is an annotated pseudogene. This CDR3 contains 20 residues. The DNA of the CDR3 is TGTGCCAGCAGCCCCCAAACTCTGACTAGCGGGGGCTGGAGGACCGGGGAGCTGTTTTTT. Protein sequence: CASSPQTLTSGGWRTGELFF.

The chain recombines TRBV12-2 with TRBJ2-3; TRBD2, the table's D call, lacks a check against the DNA. TRBV12-2 corresponds to a pseudogene. The CDR3 spans 13 residues. The CDR3, as DNA: TGTGCAAGTCGCTCAAAACTAGCAGATACGCAGTATTTT. This codes for CASRSKLADTQYF.

J is TRBJ2-3 and V is TRBV5-1; D remains ambiguous. Trimming took 0 bases from V and 6 from J, leaving 5 bases between them. The length of the CDR3 is 12 residues. From germline, CDR1 is SGHRS and CDR2 YFSETQ. CDR3 loop: CASSLALDTQYF. The CDR3 bases are TGCGCCAGCAGCTTGGCATTGGATACGCAGTATTTT. The variable domain in full, completed from reference TRBV5-1 and TRBJ2-3, reads KAGVTQTPRYLIKTRGQQVTLSCSPISGHRSVSWYQQTPGQGLQFLFEYFSETQRNKGNFPGRFSGRQFSNSRSEMNVSTLELGDSALYLCASSLALDTQYFGPGTRLTVL.

This clone was counted a single time. V and J are TRBV24-1 and TRBJ1-2; 9 nucleotides match TRBD1. V lost 5 bases and J lost 6; bases outside the gene matches: 12. Per germline, CDR1 KGHDR and CDR2 SFDVKD. The CDR3 consists of 16 residues. Here the CDR3 reads CATSGGPGTGRDGYTF. DNA for the CDR3: TGTGCCACCAGTGGCGGTCCCGGGACAGGGAGGGATGGCTACACCTTC.

The J gene is TRBJ2-5, the V gene TRBV7-9, with D uncertain. The CDR3 sequence is 13 residues long. Germline CDR1 reads SEHNR; CDR2 reads FQNEAQ (reference sequence). V was pared by 0 bases and J by 5 bases, with 7 bases between. The DNA for the CDR3 is TGTGCCAGCAGCTTAGCCCCGGTCGAGACCCAGTACTTC. This codes for CASSLAPVETQYF. The variable domain in full, with the rest retrieved from reference TRBV7-9 and TRBJ2-5, is DTGVSQNPRHKITKRGQNVTFRCDPISEHNRLYWYRQTLGQGPEFLTYFQNEAQLEKSRLLSDRFSAERPKGSFSTLEIQRTEQGDSAMYLCASSLAPVETQYFGPGTRLLVL.

This chain links TRBV6-5 with TRBJ1-6; a possible D gene is TRBD1 (5 bases). Trimming took off 6 bases at V and 7 bases at J, with 7 bases between the two ends. Germline V gene lookup returns CDR1 MNHEY and CDR2 SVGAGI. This CDR3 is 12 amino acids long. The CDR3 protein is CASRTVNSPLHF. Here the CDR3 DNA reads TGTGCCAGCAGGACAGTAAATTCACCCCTCCACTTT.

In this sample, this clone turned up a few times. The gene calls are TRBV5-5 and TRBJ2-7; possible D gene TRBD2, 5 bases. The V gene lost 3 bases and the J gene lost 9 bases, with 16 bases spanning the gap. Germline CDR1 and CDR2: SGHKS and YYEKEE (reference sequence). The CDR3 contains 13 residues. The DNA of the CDR3 is TGTGCCAGCAGCTCCGACCTCGGGGTCGGGCAGTACTTC. This codes for CASSSDLGVGQYF.

This chain connects TRBV28 to TRBJ2-7; 11 nucleotides line up with TRBD2. The CDR3 consists of 17 residues. The V gene end was trimmed by 5 bases and the J gene end by 4 bases; junction bases not matched to a gene: 13. Germline V gives CDR1 MDHEN, CDR2 SYDVKM. Written as DNA, the CDR3 is TGTGCCAGCAGTCCCTTAGCGGGAGGGCCCTTAAGGTACGAGCAGTACTTC. Its translation: CASSPLAGGPLRYEQYF. The full variable domain, completed using reference TRBV28 and TRBJ2-7, is DVKVTQSSRYLVKRTGEKVFLECVQDMDHENMFWYRQDPGLGLRLIYFSYDVKMKEKGDIPEGYSVSREKKERFSLILESASTNQTSMYLCASSPLAGGPLRYEQYFGPGTRLTVT.

The chain is built from TRBV28 and TRBJ2-6; no firm D call. The germline V gene has CDR1 MDHEN and CDR2 SYDVKM. CDR3 size: 15 residues. Trimming removed 5 bases from V and 0 bases from J, with 8 bases in between. The chain's CDR3 is CASSHRASGANVLTF. DNA for the CDR3: TGTGCCAGCAGTCACAGAGCCTCTGGGGCCAACGTCCTGACTTTC.

A few counts support this clone. The rearrangement uses TRBV5-1 and TRBJ1-5; 7 bases align to TRBD1. Germline values: CDR1 SGHRS, CDR2 YFSETQ. With V trimmed by 4 bases and J by 2 bases, 6 bases remained unmatched. The CDR3 has 15 residues. CDR3 residues: CASSPTGQGNQPQHF. The CDR3 region has the DNA TGCGCCAGCAGCCCCACTGGACAGGGCAATCAGCCCCAGCATTTT.

This clone is a singleton in its sample. This chain links TRBV7-2 with TRBJ1-3; a weak D match, TRBD1 (5 bases). Trimming stripped 5 bases from V and 4 bases from J, with 9 bases between. CDR1 is SGHTA, CDR2 FQGNSA, per germline. The CDR3 runs to 13 residues. CDR3 loop: CASSAGQGNTIYF. The CDR3 nucleotides are TGTGCCAGCAGCGCCGGACAAGGAAACACCATATATTTT.

The gene calls are TRBV27 and TRBJ1-5; D ambiguous. The CDR3 is made up of 11 amino acids. Germline CDR1 MNHEY, CDR2 SMNVEV (reference sequence). V was pared by 10 bases and J by 7 bases, with 11 bases between. The CDR3 sequence is CAIRGRQPQHF. CDR3 DNA: TGTGCCATCCGGGGAAGACAGCCCCAGCATTTT.

This clone was seen only a few times. J is TRBJ2-1 and V is TRBV18; TRBD2 aligns across 12 bases. CDR3 size: 20 residues. From germline, CDR1 is KGHSH and CDR2 LQKENI. Trimming cost V 4 bases and J 0 bases; bases outside gene matches: 13. As DNA, the CDR3 is TGTGCCAGCTCACGAAGGCTCCCTAGCGGGGGGGCCTTCTCCTACAATGAGCAGTTCTTC. This codes for CASSRRLPSGGAFSYNEQFF.

This clone showed up just once. The CDR3 loop reads CASSQATSGAHTQYF. The CDR3 bases are TGTGCCAGCAGCCAAGCAACTAGCGGGGCTCATACGCAGTATTTT. This chain links TRBV7-9 with TRBJ2-3; 10 bases agree with TRBD2. The CDR3 runs to 15 residues. Germline V gene sequence: CDR1 SEHNR, CDR2 FQNEAQ (reference sequence). V was clipped by 5 bases and J by 7 bases; unmatched bases: 9.

The V and J genes are TRBV9 and TRBJ2-2; 7 bases agree with TRBD2. Germline V gene data show CDR1 as SGDLS and CDR2 as YYNGEE. With V trimmed by 4 bases and J by 8 bases, 11 bases remained unmatched. The CDR3 length is 15 residues. CDR3 nucleotide sequence: TGTGCCAGCAGCCCCACAGGAGGCGGGAGTGGGGAGCTGTTTTTT. As protein: CASSPTGGGSGELFF.

The chain joins TRBV2 to TRBJ2-7; D gene unclear. Germline CDR1 SNHLY, CDR2 FYNNEI. V was trimmed by 3 bases and J by 0 bases, leaving 12 bases between them. The length of the CDR3 is 15 residues. The CDR3, as DNA: TGTGCCAGCAGTGATTCTAGTCTTAGCTCCTACGAGCAGTACTTC. Its translation is CASSDSSLSSYEQYF.

The rearrangement joins TRBV19 to TRBJ2-5, with TRBD2 matching over 13 bases. After removal of 3 bases from V and 1 base from J, the junction contained 5 bases not matched to a gene. The CDR3 is made up of 17 amino acids. The V gene's germline CDR1 is LNHDA and CDR2 SQIVND (reference sequence). The CDR3 is CASSIVLAGGPQETQYF. The CDR3 DNA reads TGTGCCAGTAGTATCGTACTAGCGGGGGGGCCCCAAGAGACCCAGTACTTC.

This chain joins TRBV5-5 and TRBJ1-3; D is perhaps TRBD1 (5 bases). V lost 0 bases and J 5 bases, leaving 15 bases between the germline ends. The germline V gene has CDR1 SGHKS and CDR2 YYEKEE (reference sequence). The CDR3 has 16 residues. The CDR3 region has the DNA TGTGCCAGCAGCTTGGGGACATTGGCCTCCCGAAACACCATATATTTT. Translating gives CASSLGTLASRNTIYF.

The table lists this clone with a few counts. The genes are TRBV18 and TRBJ1-1; TRBD1 might be the D (6 bases). This CDR3 has 14 amino acids. The ends were cut back, 6 bases at V and 3 bases at J, with 14 bases in the middle. CDR1 is KGHSH, CDR2 LQKENI, per germline. The CDR3 reads CASSQQGRDTEAFF. The CDR3 DNA follows: TGTGCCAGCTCCCAACAGGGTAGGGACACTGAAGCTTTCTTT.

CDR3 in DNA: TGTGCCAGCAGCTTAGGACAGGTTGCCTACGAGCAGTACTTC. This translates into CASSLGQVAYEQYF. The chain has TRBV7-9 and TRBJ2-7; a weak D match, TRBD1 (6 bases). CDR3 length: 14 residues. The V end lost 1 base, the J end lost 2 bases, and 9 bases lay between the germline ends. CDR1 and CDR2 from the germline V gene are SEHNR and FQNEAQ (reference sequence). Based on the CDR3 plus reference TRBV7-9 and TRBJ2-7, the full variable domain is DTGVSQNPRHKITKRGQNVTFRCDPISEHNRLYWYRQTLGQGPEFLTYFQNEAQLEKSRLLSDRFSAERPKGSFSTLEIQRTEQGDSAMYLCASSLGQVAYEQYFGPGTRLTVT.

The gene calls are TRBV6-5 and TRBJ1-5; D gene ambiguous. The CDR3 is 13 residues long. From germline, CDR1 is MNHEY and CDR2 SVGAGI. Trimming stripped 5 bases from V and 5 bases from J, with 10 bases between. The CDR3 nucleotides read TGTGCCAGCAGTCTACTAGCTGATCAGCCCCAGCATTTT. Translating gives CASSLLADQPQHF.

CDR3 region: CASSVGSGRAADTQYF. The CDR3 nucleotides read TGTGCCAGCAGCGTAGGGAGCGGGAGAGCCGCAGATACGCAGTATTTT. The chain has TRBV9 and TRBJ2-3; TRBD2 matches at 8 bases. Germline assignment: CDR1 SGDLS and CDR2 YYNGEE. The V segment lost 0 bases and the J segment 4 bases; nucleotides outside the gene matches: 7. This CDR3 spans 16 amino acids. The full variable domain, rest sourced from reference TRBV9 and TRBJ2-3, is DSGVTQTPKHLITATGQRVTLRCSPRSGDLSVYWYQQSLDQGLQFLIQYYNGEERAKGNILERFSAQQFPDLHSELNLSSLELGDSALYFCASSVGSGRAADTQYFGPGTRLTVL.

The gene calls are TRBV11-2 and TRBJ1-2; no reliable D call. From germline, CDR1 is SGHAT and CDR2 FQNNGV. Trimming removed 1 base at V and 4 bases at J, with 13 bases between. This CDR3 has 15 amino acids. The CDR3 reads CASSLVVGQSYGYTF. In DNA, the CDR3 is TGTGCCAGCAGCTTAGTAGTTGGGCAGAGCTATGGCTACACCTTC.